This T cell receptor (beta chain) stems from a study of blood T cell repertoires in COVID-19. Participant age was roughly 18 to 100 years, and participants resided in approximately 24 US areas. Clinical history reported by participants formed the basis on which cohorts were assigned. Profiling relied on immunoSEQ multiplex PCR, and the TCRdb table lists in-frame clones only, not all of them. The sample shows around 400,000 clones, more than 85% of them seen only once. The V segment lost 5 bases and the J segment 4 bases; nucleotides outside the gene matches: 11. The CDR3 is 15 residues long. Germline V gives CDR1 MGHDK, CDR2 SYGVNS.

V usage is TRBV25-1 and J usage is TRBJ2-7, with 7 bases that match TRBD2. The sequenced sample consisted of PBMCs or T cells enriched from blood (not recorded which). The sequence came from a woman aged 35 to 49 who had been exposed to COVID-19. The CDR3 DNA follows: TGTGCCAGCAGTCCACAAGGCGGCGGGAGATACGAGCAGTACTTC. Protein product: CASSPQGGGRYEQYF.